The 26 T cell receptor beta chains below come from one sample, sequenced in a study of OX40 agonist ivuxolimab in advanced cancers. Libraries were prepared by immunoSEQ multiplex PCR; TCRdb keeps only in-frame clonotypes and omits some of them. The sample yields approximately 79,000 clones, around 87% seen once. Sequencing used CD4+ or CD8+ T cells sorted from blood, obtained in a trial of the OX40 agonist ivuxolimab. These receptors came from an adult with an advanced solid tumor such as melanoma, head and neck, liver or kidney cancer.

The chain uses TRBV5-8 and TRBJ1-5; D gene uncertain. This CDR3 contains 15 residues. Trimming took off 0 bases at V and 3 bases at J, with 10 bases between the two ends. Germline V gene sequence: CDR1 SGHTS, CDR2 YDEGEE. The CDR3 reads CASSLGGISNQPQHF. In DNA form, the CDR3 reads TGTGCCAGCAGCTTGGGCGGGATTTCCAATCAGCCCCAGCATTTT. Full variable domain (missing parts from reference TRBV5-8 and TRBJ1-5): EAGVTQSPTHLIKTRGQQATLRCSPISGHTSVYWYQQALGLGLQFLLWYDEGEERNRGNFPPRFSGRQFPNYSSELNVNALELEDSALYLCASSLGGISNQPQHFGDGTRLSIL.

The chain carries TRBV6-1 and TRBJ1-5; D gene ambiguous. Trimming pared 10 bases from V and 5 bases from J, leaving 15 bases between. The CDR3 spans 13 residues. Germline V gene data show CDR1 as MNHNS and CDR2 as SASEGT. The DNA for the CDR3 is TGTGCCATATCTCCTCCCCGGGATCAGCCCCAGCATTTT. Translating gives CAISPPRDQPQHF.

The CDR3 DNA reads as TGTGCCAGCAGTCAGTGGACTGCCTATGGCTACACCTTC. Translation gives CASSQWTAYGYTF. This rearrangement joins TRBV6-5 to TRBJ1-2; D gene uncertain. CDR1 MNHEY and CDR2 SVGAGI come from the germline V gene. The CDR3 covers 13 residues. The germline V and J ends were trimmed by 5 bases and 4 bases, with 11 bases remaining between them.

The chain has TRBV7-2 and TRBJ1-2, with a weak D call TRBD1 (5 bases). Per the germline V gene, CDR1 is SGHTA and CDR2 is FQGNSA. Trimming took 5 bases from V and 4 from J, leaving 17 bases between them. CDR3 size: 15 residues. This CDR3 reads CASSQLPGPGYGYTF. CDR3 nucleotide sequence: TGTGCCAGCAGCCAGTTGCCGGGACCCGGCTATGGCTACACCTTC.

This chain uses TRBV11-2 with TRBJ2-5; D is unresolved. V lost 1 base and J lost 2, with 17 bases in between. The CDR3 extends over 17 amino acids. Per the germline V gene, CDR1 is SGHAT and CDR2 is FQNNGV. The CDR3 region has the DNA TGTGCCAGCAGCTTAGTAGATTGGCAGACCGGTCAAGAGACCCAGTACTTC. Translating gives CASSLVDWQTGQETQYF. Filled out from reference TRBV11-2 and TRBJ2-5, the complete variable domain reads EAGVAQSPRYKIIEKRQSVAFWCNPISGHATLYWYQQILGQGPKLLIQFQNNGVVDDSQLPKDRFSAERLKGVDSTLKIQPAKLEDSAVYLCASSLVDWQTGQETQYFGPGTRLLVL.

CDR3 sequence: CASSPREWDYGYTF. The CDR3 coding sequence is TGTGCCAGTAGCCCGAGGGAGTGGGACTATGGCTACACCTTC. The chain recombines TRBV19 with TRBJ1-2; D is unclear. In germline, CDR1 is LNHDA, CDR2 SQIVND (reference sequence). The CDR3 extends over 14 amino acids. The V and J ends lost 6 bases and 3 bases respectively, with 14 bases between them.

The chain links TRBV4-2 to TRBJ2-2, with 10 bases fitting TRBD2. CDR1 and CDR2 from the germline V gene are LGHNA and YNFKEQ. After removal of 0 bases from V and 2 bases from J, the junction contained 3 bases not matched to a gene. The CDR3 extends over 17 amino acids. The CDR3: CASSQDLAGGNTGELFF. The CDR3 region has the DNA TGTGCCAGCAGCCAAGACTTAGCGGGAGGAAACACCGGGGAGCTGTTTTTT.

CDR3 bases: TGCGCCAGCAGCTTGGCACAGGGGCGAAGACTGAACACTGAAGCTTTCTTT. The encoded protein is CASSLAQGRRLNTEAFF. V is TRBV5-1 and J is TRBJ1-1; TRBD1 agrees at 7 bases. Germline V gene sequence: CDR1 SGHRS, CDR2 YFSETQ. The CDR3 contains 17 residues. V lost 0 bases, J lost 0 bases, and 8 bases stayed unmatched. The entire variable domain, with the rest obtained from reference TRBV5-1 and TRBJ1-1, is as follows: KAGVTQTPRYLIKTRGQQVTLSCSPISGHRSVSWYQQTPGQGLQFLFEYFSETQRNKGNFPGRFSGRQFSNSRSEMNVSTLELGDSALYLCASSLAQGRRLNTEAFFGQGTRLTVV.

The CDR3: CASSFRGAIGNQPQHF. The CDR3 DNA follows: TGTGCCAGCAGTTTCAGGGGGGCGATAGGCAATCAGCCCCAGCATTTT. The chain joins TRBV28 to TRBJ1-5, with 7 bases that match TRBD1. The junction had 7 bases not matched to a gene; V was cut back by 3 bases and J by 2 bases. The CDR3 consists of 16 residues. The germline gives CDR1 MDHEN, CDR2 SYDVKM.

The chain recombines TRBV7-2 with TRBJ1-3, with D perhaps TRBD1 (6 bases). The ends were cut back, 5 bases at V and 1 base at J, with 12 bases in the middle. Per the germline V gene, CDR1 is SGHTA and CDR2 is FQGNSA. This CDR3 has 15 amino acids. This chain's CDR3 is CASSPQGRSGNTIYF. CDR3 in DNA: TGTGCCAGCAGCCCCCAGGGGAGGTCTGGAAACACCATATATTTT.

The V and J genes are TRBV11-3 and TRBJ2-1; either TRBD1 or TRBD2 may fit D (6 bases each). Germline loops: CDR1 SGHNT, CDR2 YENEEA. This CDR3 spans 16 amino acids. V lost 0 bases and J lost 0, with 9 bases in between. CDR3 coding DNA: TGTGCCAGCAGCTTAGATGGAGGGGGCTCCTACAATGAGCAGTTCTTC. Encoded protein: CASSLDGGGSYNEQFF. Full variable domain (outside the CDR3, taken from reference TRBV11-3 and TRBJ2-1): EAGVVQSPRYKIIEKKQPVAFWCNPISGHNTLYWYLQNLGQGPELLIRYENEEAVDDSQLPKDRFSAERLKGVDSTLKIQPAELGDSAVYLCASSLDGGGSYNEQFFGPGTRLTVL.

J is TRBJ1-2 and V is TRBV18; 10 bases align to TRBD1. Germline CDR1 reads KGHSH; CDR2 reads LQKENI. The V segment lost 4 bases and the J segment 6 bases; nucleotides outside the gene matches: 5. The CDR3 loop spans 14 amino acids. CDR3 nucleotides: TGTGCCAGCTCACTATCCGGGACAGGGGATGGCTACACCTTC. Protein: CASSLSGTGDGYTF.

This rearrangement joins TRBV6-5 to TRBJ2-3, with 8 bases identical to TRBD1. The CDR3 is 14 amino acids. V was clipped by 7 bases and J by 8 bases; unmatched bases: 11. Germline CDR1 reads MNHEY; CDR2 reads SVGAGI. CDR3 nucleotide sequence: TGTGCCAGCATCGACAGGGGCCGAGGCCGTACGCAGTATTTT. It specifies CASIDRGRGRTQYF.

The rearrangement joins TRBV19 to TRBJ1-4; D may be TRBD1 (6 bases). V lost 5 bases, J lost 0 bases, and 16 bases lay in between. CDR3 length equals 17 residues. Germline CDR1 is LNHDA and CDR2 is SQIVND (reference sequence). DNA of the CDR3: TGTGCCAGTAGTCTACTCGGCAGGGGACCAACTAATGAAAAACTGTTTTTT. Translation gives CASSLLGRGPTNEKLFF.

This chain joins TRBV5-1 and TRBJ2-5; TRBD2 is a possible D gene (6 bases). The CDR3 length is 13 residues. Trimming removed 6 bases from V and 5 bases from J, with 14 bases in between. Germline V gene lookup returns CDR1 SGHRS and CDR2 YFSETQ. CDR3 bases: TGCGCCAGCACCCGCGGGACGGGGGAGACCCAGTACTTC. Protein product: CASTRGTGETQYF.

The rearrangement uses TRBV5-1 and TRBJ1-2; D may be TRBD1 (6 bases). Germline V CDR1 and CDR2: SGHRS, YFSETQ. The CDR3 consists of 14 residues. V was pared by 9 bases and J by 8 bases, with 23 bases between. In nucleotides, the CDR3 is TGCGCCACCAGGACAGAACCATCATCTATGGGCTACACCTTC. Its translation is CATRTEPSSMGYTF.

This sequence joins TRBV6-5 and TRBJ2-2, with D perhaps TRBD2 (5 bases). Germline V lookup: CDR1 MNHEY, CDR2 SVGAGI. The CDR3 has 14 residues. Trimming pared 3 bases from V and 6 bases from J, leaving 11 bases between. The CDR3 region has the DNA TGTGCCAGCAGTTATGATCGGGGATCCGGGGAGCTGTTTTTT. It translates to CASSYDRGSGELFF.

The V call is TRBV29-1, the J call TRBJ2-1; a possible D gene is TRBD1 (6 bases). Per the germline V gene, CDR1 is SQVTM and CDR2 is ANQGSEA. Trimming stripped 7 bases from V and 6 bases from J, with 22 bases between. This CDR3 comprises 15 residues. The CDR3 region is CSAGTGFLALNEQFF. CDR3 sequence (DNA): TGCAGCGCAGGAACAGGGTTTCTTGCCCTCAATGAGCAGTTCTTC.

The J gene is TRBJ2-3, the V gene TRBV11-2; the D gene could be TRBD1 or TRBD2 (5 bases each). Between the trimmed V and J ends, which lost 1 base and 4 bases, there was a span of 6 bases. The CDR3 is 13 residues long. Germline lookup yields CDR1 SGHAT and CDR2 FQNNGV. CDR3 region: CASSLVGADTQYF. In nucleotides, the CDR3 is TGTGCCAGCAGCTTAGTGGGGGCAGATACGCAGTATTTT.

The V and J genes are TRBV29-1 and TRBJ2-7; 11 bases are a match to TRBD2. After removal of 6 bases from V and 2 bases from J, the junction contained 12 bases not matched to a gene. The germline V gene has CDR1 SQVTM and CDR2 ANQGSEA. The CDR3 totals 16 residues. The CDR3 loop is CSVRGEPGLAAYEQYF. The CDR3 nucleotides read TGCAGCGTCCGAGGGGAACCGGGACTAGCGGCCTACGAGCAGTACTTC.

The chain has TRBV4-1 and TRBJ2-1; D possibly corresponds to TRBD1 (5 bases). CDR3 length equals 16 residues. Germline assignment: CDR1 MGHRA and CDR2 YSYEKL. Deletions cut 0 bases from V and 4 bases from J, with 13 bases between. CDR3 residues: CASSQDQGNVYNEQFF. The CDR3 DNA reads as TGCGCCAGCAGCCAAGACCAGGGAAACGTTTACAATGAGCAGTTCTTC.

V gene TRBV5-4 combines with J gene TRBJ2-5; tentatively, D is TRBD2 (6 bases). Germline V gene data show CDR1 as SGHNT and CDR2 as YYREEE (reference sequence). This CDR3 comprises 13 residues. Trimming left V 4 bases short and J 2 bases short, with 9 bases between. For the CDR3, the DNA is TGTGCCAGCAGCCGGGGACTTCAAGAGACCCAGTACTTC. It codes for CASSRGLQETQYF.

Here the CDR3 reads CASSQGQLGHF. CDR3 bases: TGCGCCAGCAGTCAAGGACAGCTCGGCCACTTT. V usage is TRBV23-1 and J usage is TRBJ1-6, with D possibly TRBD1 on 6 matching bases. TRBV23-1 is an open reading frame whose function is uncertain. This CDR3 region has 11 residues. V lost 2 bases to trimming and J lost 18 bases, with 11 bases between them.

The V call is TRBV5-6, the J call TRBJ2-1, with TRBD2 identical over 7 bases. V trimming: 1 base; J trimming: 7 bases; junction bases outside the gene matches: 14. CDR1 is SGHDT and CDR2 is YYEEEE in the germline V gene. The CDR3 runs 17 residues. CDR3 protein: CASSLYGQTGTTNEQFF. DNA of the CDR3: TGTGCCAGCAGCTTGTACGGTCAAACCGGGACTACGAATGAGCAGTTCTTC.

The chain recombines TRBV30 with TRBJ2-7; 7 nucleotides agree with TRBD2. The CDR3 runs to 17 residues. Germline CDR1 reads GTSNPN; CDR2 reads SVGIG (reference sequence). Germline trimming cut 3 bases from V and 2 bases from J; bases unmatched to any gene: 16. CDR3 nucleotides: TGTGCCTGGAGCCGAACGAATCCCGCGGGGACTACCTACGAGCAGTACTTC. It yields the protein CAWSRTNPAGTTYEQYF.

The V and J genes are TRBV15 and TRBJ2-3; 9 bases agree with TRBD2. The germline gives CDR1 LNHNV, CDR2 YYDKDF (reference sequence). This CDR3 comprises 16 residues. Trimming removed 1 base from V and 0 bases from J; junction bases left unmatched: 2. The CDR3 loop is CATSRGAGGSTDTQYF. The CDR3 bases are TGTGCCACCAGCAGAGGAGCGGGGGGTAGCACAGATACGCAGTATTTT.